The clone carrying this TCR beta chain was counted a few times. Its antigen is not identified. This specimen belongs to a study of T cell repertoires in cytomegalovirus infection. TCRdb itself ran the reads through MiXCR, one entry per CDR3 protein. The sample lists over 55,000 distinct CDR3 sequences; 20% to 25% were seen once. The sequence derives from a human donor in good health (CMV status not recorded). Some clones in this sample may be carry-over from other donors' samples. The sequencing here drew on CD8+ T cells from cultured PBMCs, taken from culture after CMV antigen stimulation.

CDR3 nucleotides: TGTGCCAGCAGAGCAAGCTATGGCTACACCTTC. Translating gives CASRASYGYTF. The chain uses TRBV12-3 or TRBV12-4 and TRBJ1-2, with D unresolved. The length of the CDR3 is 11 residues. The V gene lost 6 bases and the J gene lost 4 bases, with 6 bases spanning the gap.